This T cell receptor beta chain was captured by sequencing in a study of T cell repertoires in aging, cancer and after chemotherapy (dated by TCRdb to the late 2010s). For context, the study as a whole: The donors fell into six age groups ranging from 30 or younger to 70 or older, and each group had at least three individuals. TCR repertoires from healthy donor controls were recorded over periods of several months to years and showed clear clonal overlap between repeated samplings. Roughly 8.8 million TCR reads were contained in the full dataset. To look at immunoaging and at how T cells reconstitute after chemotherapy, the study profiled TCR beta repertoires in peripheral blood from both healthy donors and cancer patients. Alongside some 100 healthy donors serving as a reference group, the cohort included 218 cancer patients, of whom about 93 had hematological cancers and 120 to 130 had solid cancers.

From the cysteine up to the phenylalanine, the CDR3 has a length of 15 residues. Only the CDR3 region is kept as DNA, spanning 45 bases read in frame from base 1. V loses 1 base of germline sequence and J loses 0 bases, and the interval between the two ends is 7 bases. Per the germline V gene (reference sequence), SEHNR is the CDR1 and FQNEAQ is the CDR2. Regarding this clonotype: Its antigen is currently not known. No qualities accompany the bases; no much larger clone lies one base away.

TCR beta rearrangements were amplified from genomic DNA extracted from peripheral blood rather than from sorted cells or RNA. Overall study results and their limits: According to the authors, the repertoire data do not permit conclusions about immunological memory after chemotherapy. In both cancer cohorts, median generation probability rose over the chemotherapy interval, which suggests that the repertoire was reconstituted through rebound thymic output. Declining TCR diversity with age in healthy donors was mainly explained by loss of richness; in cancer patients, loss of evenness also contributed. Compared with age-matched healthy donors, untreated patients with hematological or solid cancers had significantly lower TCR diversity and higher clonality in blood.

Using a mixed TRB-A/B primer pool, multiplex touch-down PCR amplified rearranged TRB sequences covering the V, D and J segments. Illumina adapters and sample indices were attached to the amplicons through two consecutive PCR reactions run with Phusion HS II polymerase. The amplicons were purified from gel with the NucleoSpin Gel and PCR Clean-up kit and then assessed with Qubit and an Agilent 2100 Bioanalyzer. Libraries were sequenced on an Illumina MiSeq using 600-cycle, single-indexed, paired-end runs. Turning to the authors' computational methods: TRB sequences were processed with MiXCR versions 2.12 and 3.0.5. Each unique CDR3 nucleotide sequence was treated as one clone, and only productive sequences with two or more reads were kept. Shannon diversity, evenness, clonality (one minus evenness), and alpha-parameterized diversity profiles from alpha 0 to 5 were included as repertoire metrics. The IGoR algorithm was used to compute generation probabilities of clones in paired pre- and post-chemotherapy samples. TCRdb redid the processing of the public reads, applying fastp at Q25 and MiXCR, and retained in-frame beta chains. Rows with one shared CDR3 protein collapse into an entry with the most common genes and DNA. Here the V and J calls rest on TCRdb's processing, not on the authors' analysis. The sample profile shows approximately 10,000 distinct CDR3 sequences; 35% to 50% of them were found once. The ten largest make up over 7% of the sample.

Sequenced: blood. The chain is made from TRBV7-9 and TRBJ2-1; confidence is insufficient to name the D gene. This clonotype originated in a human donor in good health. The nucleotide sequence is given as TGTGCCAGCAGCTTAGGGGTCCACTCCTACAATGAGCAGTTCTTC. Its amino acids are CASSLGVHSYNEQFF.